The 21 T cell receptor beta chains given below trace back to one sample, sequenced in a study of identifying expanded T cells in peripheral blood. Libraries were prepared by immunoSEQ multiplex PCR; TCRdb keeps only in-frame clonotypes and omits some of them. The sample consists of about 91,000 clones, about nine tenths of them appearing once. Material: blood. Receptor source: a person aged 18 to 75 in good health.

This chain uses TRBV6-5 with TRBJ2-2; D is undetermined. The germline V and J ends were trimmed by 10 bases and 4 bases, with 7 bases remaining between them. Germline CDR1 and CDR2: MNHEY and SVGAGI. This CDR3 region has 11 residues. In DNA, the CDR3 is TGTGCCATACGAAGCACCGGGGAGCTGTTTTTT. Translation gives CAIRSTGELFF.

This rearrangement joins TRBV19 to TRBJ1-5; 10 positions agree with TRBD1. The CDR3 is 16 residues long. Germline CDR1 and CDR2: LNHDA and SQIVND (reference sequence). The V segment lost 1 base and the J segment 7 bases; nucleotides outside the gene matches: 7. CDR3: CASSIARDRGEQPQHF. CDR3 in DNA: TGTGCCAGTAGTATAGCCCGGGACAGGGGAGAACAGCCCCAGCATTTT.

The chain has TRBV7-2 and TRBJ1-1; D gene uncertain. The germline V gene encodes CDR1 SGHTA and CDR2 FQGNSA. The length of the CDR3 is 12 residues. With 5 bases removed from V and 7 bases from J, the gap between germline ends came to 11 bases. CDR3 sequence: CASSTYEGEAFF. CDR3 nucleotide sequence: TGTGCCAGCAGCACTTACGAGGGTGAAGCTTTCTTT.

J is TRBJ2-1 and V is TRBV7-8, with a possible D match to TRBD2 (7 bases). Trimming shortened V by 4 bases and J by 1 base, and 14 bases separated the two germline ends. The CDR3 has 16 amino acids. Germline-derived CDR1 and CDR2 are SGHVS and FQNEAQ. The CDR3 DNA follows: TGTGCCAGCAGCTCCGGGGGGCTAGCATCCTACAATGAGCAGTTCTTC. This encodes CASSSGGLASYNEQFF.

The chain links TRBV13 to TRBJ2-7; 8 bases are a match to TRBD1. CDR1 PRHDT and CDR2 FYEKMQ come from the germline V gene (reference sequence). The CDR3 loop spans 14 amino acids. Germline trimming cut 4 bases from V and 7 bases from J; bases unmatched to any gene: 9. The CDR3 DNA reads TGTGCCAGCAGCTCTTGGACAGGGATTGAAGAGCAGTACTTC. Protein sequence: CASSSWTGIEEQYF.

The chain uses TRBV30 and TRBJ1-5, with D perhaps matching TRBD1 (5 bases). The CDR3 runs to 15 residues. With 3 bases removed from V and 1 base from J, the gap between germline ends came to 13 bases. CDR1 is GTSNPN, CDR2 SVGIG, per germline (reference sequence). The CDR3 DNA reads TGTGCCTGGAGACTGGGGGGACCGAGCAATCAGCCCCAGCATTTT. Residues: CAWRLGGPSNQPQHF.

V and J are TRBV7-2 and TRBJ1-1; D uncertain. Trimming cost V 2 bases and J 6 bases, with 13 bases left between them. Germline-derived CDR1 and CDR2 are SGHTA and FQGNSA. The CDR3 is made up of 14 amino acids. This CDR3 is CASSLLTAPSEAFF. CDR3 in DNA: TGTGCCAGCAGCTTATTAACAGCTCCTTCTGAAGCTTTCTTT.

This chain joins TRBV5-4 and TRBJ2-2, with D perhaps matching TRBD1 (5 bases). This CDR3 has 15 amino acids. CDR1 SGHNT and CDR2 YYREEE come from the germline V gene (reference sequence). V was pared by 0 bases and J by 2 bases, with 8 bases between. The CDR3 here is CASSLGQRNTGELFF. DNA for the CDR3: TGTGCCAGCAGCTTGGGACAGAGAAACACCGGGGAGCTGTTTTTT. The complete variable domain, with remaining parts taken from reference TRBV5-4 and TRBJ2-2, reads ETGVTQSPTHLIKTRGQQVTLRCSSQSGHNTVSWYQQALGQGPQFIFQYYREEENGRGNFPPRFSGLQFPNYSSELNVNALELDDSALYLCASSLGQRNTGELFFGEGSRLTVL.

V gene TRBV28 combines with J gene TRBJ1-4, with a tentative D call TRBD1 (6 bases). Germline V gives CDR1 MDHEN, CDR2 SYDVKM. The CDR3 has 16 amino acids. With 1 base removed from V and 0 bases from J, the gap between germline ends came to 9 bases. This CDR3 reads CASSLLQGSTNEKLFF. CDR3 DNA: TGTGCCAGCAGTTTATTACAGGGTTCAACTAATGAAAAACTGTTTTTT.

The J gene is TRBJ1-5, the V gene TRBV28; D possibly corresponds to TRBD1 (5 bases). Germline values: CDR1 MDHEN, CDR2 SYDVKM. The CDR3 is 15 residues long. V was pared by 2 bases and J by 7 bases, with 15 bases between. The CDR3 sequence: CASSLAGSMSQPQHF. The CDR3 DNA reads TGTGCCAGCAGTTTAGCAGGGAGTATGTCCCAGCCCCAGCATTTT.

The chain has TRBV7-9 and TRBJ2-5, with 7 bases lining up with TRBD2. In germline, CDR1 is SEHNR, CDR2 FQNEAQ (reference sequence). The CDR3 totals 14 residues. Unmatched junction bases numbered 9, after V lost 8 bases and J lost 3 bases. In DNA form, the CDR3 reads TGTGCCAGCGGTCCGGGACTAAAAGAAGAGACCCAGTACTTC. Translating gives CASGPGLKEETQYF. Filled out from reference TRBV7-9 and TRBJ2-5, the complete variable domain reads DTGVSQNPRHKITKRGQNVTFRCDPISEHNRLYWYRQTLGQGPEFLTYFQNEAQLEKSRLLSDRFSAERPKGSFSTLEIQRTEQGDSAMYLCASGPGLKEETQYFGPGTRLLVL.

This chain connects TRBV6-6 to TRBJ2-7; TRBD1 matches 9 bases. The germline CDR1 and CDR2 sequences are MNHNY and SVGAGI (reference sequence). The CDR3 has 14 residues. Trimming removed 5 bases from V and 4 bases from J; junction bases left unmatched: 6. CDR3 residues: CASSGTGSRYEQYF. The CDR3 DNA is TGTGCCAGCAGTGGGACAGGGAGTAGGTACGAGCAGTACTTC.

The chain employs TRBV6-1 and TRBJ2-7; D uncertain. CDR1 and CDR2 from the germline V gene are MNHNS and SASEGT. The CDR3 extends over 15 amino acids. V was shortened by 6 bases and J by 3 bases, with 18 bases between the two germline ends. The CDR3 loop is CASSPSAAYDYEQYF. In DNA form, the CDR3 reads TGTGCCAGCAGCCCTTCGGCGGCCTACGACTACGAGCAGTACTTC.

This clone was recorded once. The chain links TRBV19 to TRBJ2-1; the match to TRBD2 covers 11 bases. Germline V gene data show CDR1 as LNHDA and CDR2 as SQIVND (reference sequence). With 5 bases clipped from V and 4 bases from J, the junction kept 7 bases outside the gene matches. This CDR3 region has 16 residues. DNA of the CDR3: TGTGCCAGTAGTTTCTCTAGCGGGAGGATTTACAATGAGCAGTTCTTC. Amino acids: CASSFSSGRIYNEQFF.

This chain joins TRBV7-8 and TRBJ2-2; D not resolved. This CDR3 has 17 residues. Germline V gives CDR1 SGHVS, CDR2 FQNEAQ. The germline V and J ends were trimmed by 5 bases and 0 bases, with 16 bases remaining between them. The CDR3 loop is CASSIRSGRTNTGELFF. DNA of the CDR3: TGTGCCAGCAGCATCCGTTCAGGACGGACGAACACCGGGGAGCTGTTTTTT.

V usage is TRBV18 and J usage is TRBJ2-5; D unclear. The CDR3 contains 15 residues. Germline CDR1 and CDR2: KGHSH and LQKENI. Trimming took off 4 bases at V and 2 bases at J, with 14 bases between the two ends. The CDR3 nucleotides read TGTGCCAGCTCACAGATCCAGGTGGTGCAAGAGACCCAGTACTTC. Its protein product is CASSQIQVVQETQYF.

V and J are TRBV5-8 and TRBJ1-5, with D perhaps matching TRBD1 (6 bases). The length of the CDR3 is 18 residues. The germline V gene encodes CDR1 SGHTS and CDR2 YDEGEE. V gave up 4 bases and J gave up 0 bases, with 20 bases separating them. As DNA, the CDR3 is TGTGCCAGCAGCCTATACTTATGGACAGTCGGTAGCAATCAGCCCCAGCATTTT. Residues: CASSLYLWTVGSNQPQHF.

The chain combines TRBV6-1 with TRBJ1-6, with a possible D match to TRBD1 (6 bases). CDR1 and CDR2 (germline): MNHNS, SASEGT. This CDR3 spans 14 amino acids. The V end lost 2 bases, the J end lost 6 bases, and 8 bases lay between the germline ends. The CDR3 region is CASSELGANSPLHF. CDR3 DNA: TGTGCCAGCAGTGAATTGGGGGCTAATTCACCCCTCCACTTT.

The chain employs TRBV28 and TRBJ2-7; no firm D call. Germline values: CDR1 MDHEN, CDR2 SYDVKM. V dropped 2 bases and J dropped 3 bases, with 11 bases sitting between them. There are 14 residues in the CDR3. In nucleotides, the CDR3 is TGTGCCAGCAGTTTAGGACCCTACCTCTACGAGCAGTACTTC. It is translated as CASSLGPYLYEQYF.

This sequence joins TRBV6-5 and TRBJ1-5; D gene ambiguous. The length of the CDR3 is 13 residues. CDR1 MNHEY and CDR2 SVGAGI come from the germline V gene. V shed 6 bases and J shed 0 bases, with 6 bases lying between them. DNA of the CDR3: TGTGCCAGCAGCCGGAATAGCAATCAGCCCCAGCATTTT. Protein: CASSRNSNQPQHF.

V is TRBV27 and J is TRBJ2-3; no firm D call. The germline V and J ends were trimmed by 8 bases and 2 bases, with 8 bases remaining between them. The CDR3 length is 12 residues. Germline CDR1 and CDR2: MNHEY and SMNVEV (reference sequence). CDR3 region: CASGPVTDTQYF. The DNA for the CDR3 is TGTGCCAGCGGACCCGTCACAGATACGCAGTATTTT.